This TCR beta chain was obtained from a study of T-cell reconstitution after alpha-beta-depleted transplantation in children. This clonotype was counted a few times. Its cognate antigen is unknown. Unique molecular identifiers were used to barcode this TCRbeta library. TCRdb reanalysed the PCR reads using MiXCR and keeps one entry per CDR3 protein. The profile covers approximately 650,000 distinct CDR3 sequences, with under 15% appearing a single time and about 0.77% taken by the ten largest. Regarding the study as a whole: T-cell counts and diversity were attributed mostly to newly produced T cells one year after transplant.

The length of the CDR3 is 13 residues. CDR1 and CDR2 from the germline V gene are LNHNV and YYDKDF (reference sequence). The V gene lost 5 bases and the J gene lost 3 bases, with 9 bases spanning the gap. This sequence joins TRBV15 and TRBJ2-3; D possibly corresponds to TRBD1 (6 bases). This receptor was obtained from a girl aged 2-9 years with congenital amegakaryocytic thrombocytopenia, due to receive a stem cell transplant. The specimen was PBMCs, collected before TCRalphabeta/CD19-depleted stem cell transplant. CDR3 nucleotides: TGTGCCACCAGCGCGGACAGTACAGATACGCAGTATTTT. It specifies CATSADSTDTQYF.